This entry describes one TCR beta chain. In its sample, this clone was seen a few times. Its target antigen remains unknown. No quality values exist for individual bases; no much larger clone is one base distant. The data are from a study of PD-L1 blockade in urothelial cancer (dated by TCRdb to about 2017). Concerning the study at large: Every patient began therapy around 2014 and was given atezolizumab 1,200 mg intravenously every 3 weeks. About 90% of the roughly 29 patients were males with bladder-origin urothelial cancer, and 18 of 29 reported a prior smoking history. An ECOG performance status of 0 or 1 was recorded for the patients, and 0 to 3 prior chemotherapy regimens had been received by the patients. Blood samples were analyzed at 3 weeks after treatment start (second dose) and at 6 weeks after treatment start. A median of about 140,000 T cells and some 90,000 unique TCRs was obtained from blood samples, and a median clonality of approximately 0.08 was observed. The study was an exploratory multi-omic analysis of somatic, immune and clinical correlates of response to PD-L1 blockade with atezolizumab in urothelial cancer. Pretreatment tumor samples and matched peripheral blood, collected serially before and after atezolizumab treatment, underwent TCR sequencing. Durable clinical benefit was defined as progression-free survival longer than 6 months, and TCR features were also tested against progression-free and overall survival. In the same patients, pretreatment tumors underwent whole exome sequencing and RNA sequencing in addition to TCR sequencing. About 10 patients reached durable clinical benefit, while 20 to 25 patients did not. Around 30 patients had pretreatment blood TCR-seq, some 25 had at least one posttreatment blood collection, and some 25 had tumor TCR-seq.

CDR1 and CDR2, looked up from the germline V gene (reference sequence), are LNHNV and YYDKDF. There are 16 amino acids in the CDR3, from cysteine to phenylalanine inclusive. Only the CDR3 DNA stays, 48 bases, in frame from base 1. V has 7 bases trimmed and J has 0 bases trimmed; junction bases matching no gene number 7. The intended sense of this specimen's time point label: peripheral blood 6 weeks after treatment start. A cohort of around 28 patients with locally advanced or metastatic urothelial carcinoma, treated at Memorial Sloan Kettering on a trial protocol, was included. Peripheral blood mononuclear cells were collected pretreatment and during treatment, with between 1 and 8 total time points obtained per patient. The Qiagen DNeasy Blood extraction kit was used to purify genomic DNA from total PBMCs and tumor samples. PBMCs were collected pretreatment and during treatment, and were isolated and stored as previously described.

Each PCR received spiked-in synthetic TCR analog templates so that absolute template abundance could be estimated from read counts. The immunoSEQ assay was used to amplify TCRbeta CDR3 regions from genomic DNA with bias-controlled V and J gene primers. Sequencing of rearranged TCRbeta segments was performed at approximately 20X coverage. The original methods were these. Sequencing errors were corrected by clustering and CDR3s were annotated against IMGT to assign V, D and J genes. Only productive TCRbeta rearrangements were used in downstream analyses, excluding out-of-frame or stop-codon sequences. Clonality was calculated as one minus the Shannon entropy normalized by the log of the number of unique productive sequences. Clones differing between time points or between blood and tumor were identified by Fisher's exact test with Benjamini-Hochberg correction at adjusted p below 0.01. TCRdb limited this immuneACCESS table to in-frame rearrangements with V and J called. A share of clones is missing; checked studies link under half to unresolved V genes, and the rest is unexplained. From that table come the V and J calls and clone size; the DNA was used to work out D and trimming. The sample table contains under 50,000 clones; only one count was recorded for less than 90% of them. The leading ten clones occupy roughly 24% of the sample.

What the authors observed across the whole study: Because of the small sample size (n ≈ 31) and the many exploratory analyses performed, the results are intended to be regarded as hypothesis-generating. Patients with durable benefit showed greater expansion of tumor-associated TCR clones in peripheral blood 3 weeks after starting treatment (n = 22, p = 0.022). A pretreatment peripheral blood TCR clonality below the median was linked to improved progression-free and overall survival.

The clonotype was recovered from a man aged 55-75 years with urothelial cancer. This sequence uses TRBV15 and TRBJ1-3, and TRBD1 aligns with 9 junction nucleotides. The material was PBMCs, obtained around atezolizumab (anti-PD-L1) treatment. The encoded CDR3 is CATTPTGGSSGNTIYF. The sequence in DNA is TGTGCCACCACCCCGACAGGGGGAAGCTCTGGAAACACCATATATTTT.